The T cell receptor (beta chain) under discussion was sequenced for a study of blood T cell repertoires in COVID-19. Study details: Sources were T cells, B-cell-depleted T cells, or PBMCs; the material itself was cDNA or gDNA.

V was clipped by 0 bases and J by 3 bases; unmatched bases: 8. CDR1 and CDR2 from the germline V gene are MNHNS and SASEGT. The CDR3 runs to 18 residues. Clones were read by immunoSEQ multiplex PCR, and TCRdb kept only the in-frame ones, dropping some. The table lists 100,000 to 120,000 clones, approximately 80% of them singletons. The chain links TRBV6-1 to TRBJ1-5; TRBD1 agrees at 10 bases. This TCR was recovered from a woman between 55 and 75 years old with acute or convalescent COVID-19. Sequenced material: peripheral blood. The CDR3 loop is CASSEADRQGAFNQPQHF. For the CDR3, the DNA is TGTGCCAGCAGTGAAGCGGATCGACAGGGGGCATTCAATCAGCCCCAGCATTTT.